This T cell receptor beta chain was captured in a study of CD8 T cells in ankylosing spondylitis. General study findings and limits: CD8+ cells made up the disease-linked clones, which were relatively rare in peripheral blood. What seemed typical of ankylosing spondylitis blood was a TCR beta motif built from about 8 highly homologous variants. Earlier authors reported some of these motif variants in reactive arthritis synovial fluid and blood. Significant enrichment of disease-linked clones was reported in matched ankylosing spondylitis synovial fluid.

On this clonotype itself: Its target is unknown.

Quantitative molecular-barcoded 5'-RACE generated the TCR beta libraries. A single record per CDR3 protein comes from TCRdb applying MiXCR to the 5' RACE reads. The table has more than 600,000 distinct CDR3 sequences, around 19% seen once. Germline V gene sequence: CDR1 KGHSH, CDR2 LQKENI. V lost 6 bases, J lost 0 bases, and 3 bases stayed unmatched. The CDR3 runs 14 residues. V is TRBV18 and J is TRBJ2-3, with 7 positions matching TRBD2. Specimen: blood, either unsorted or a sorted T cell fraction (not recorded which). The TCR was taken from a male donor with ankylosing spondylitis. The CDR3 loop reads CASSPAGSTDTQYF. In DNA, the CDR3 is TGTGCCAGCTCCCCAGCGGGGAGCACAGATACGCAGTATTTT.